These T cell receptor beta chains were read from a single sample in a study of post-analysis software for immune sequencing data. TCRdb re-called the PCR reads with MiXCR, one entry per CDR3 protein. Of around 500,000 distinct CDR3 sequences in the sample, under 40% are singletons; the top ten hold 4.5% to 7.5%. The sequenced sample consisted of blood. These receptors all come from a girl under 18 with multiple sclerosis. Each CDR3 is given with its conserved first and last residue. Each record gives: clone size, V gene, J gene, D gene, CDR3 protein, CDR3 DNA. D genes are given only for firm matches. Not all rows give a size; the values are once, few, many and, for expanded clones, a class.

>.|TRBV29-1|TRBJ2-3|TRBD2
CSARRGSDTQYF
TGCAGCGCCCGGCGGGGGTCAGATACGCAGTATTTT
>once|TRBV20-1|TRBJ1-1|TRBD1
CSARGLGTGTYTEAFF
TGCAGTGCTAGAGGATTAGGGACAGGGACTTACACTGAAGCTTTCTTT
>few|TRBV20-1|TRBJ2-1|TRBD2
CSARDSRLAGGHNEQFF
TGCAGTGCTAGAGATTCCCGACTAGCGGGGGGGCACAATGAGCAGTTCTTC
>.|TRBV3-1|TRBJ2-4|.
CASSRTPGPSSYGQYF
TGTGCCAGCAGCCGCACTCCGGGACCGAGCTCCTACGGGCAGTACTTC
>few|TRBV12-3/TRBV12-4|TRBJ1-6|.
CASSSPPGTGNSPLHF
TGTGCCAGCAGTTCCCCCCCCGGTACAGGGAATTCACCCCTCCACTTT
>.|TRBV15|TRBJ2-1|.
CATSRVGLGSRYNEQFF
TGTGCCACCAGCAGAGTGGGTCTGGGGAGTAGATACAATGAGCAGTTCTTC
>.|TRBV5-1|TRBJ1-2|.
CASSLAMGYGPNYGYTF
TGCGCCAGCAGCTTGGCCATGGGGTACGGACCTAACTATGGCTACACCTTC
>.|TRBV20-1|TRBJ2-5|TRBD2
CSALSTSGGAQETQYF
TGCAGTGCTCTCTCGACTAGCGGGGGGGCCCAAGAGACCCAGTACTTC
>.|TRBV12-3/TRBV12-4|TRBJ1-1|.
CATGRGTNTEAFF
TGTGCCACCGGGCGTGGGACGAACACTGAAGCTTTCTTT
>few|TRBV20-1|TRBJ2-7|TRBD2
CSASPALGLAGSSYEQYF
TGCAGTGCGTCCCCCGCCTTGGGACTAGCGGGGAGCTCCTACGAGCAGTACTTC
>.|TRBV20-1|TRBJ1-6|.
CSALLIKGGSPLHF
TGCAGTGCTCTGCTCATTAAAGGAGGTTCACCCCTCCACTTT
>.|TRBV5-1|TRBJ2-1|TRBD2
CASSRLTSGGYNEQFF
TGCGCCAGCAGCCGCTTGACTAGCGGGGGTTACAATGAGCAGTTCTTC
>.|TRBV12-3/TRBV12-4|TRBJ2-7|.
CACRGGRYEQYF
TGTGCCTGCAGGGGGGGAAGGTACGAGCAGTACTTC
>.|TRBV7-3|TRBJ2-3|.
CASSRANTDTQYF
TGTGCCAGCTCTCGGGCCAACACAGATACGCAGTATTTT
>.|TRBV5-4|TRBJ2-7|TRBD2
CASSLDAGGYNEQYF
TGTGCCAGCAGCTTGGACGCGGGGGGCTACAATGAGCAGTACTTC
>few|TRBV12-3/TRBV12-4|TRBJ2-2|TRBD1
CASSRTGGTGELFF
TGTGCCAGCAGTCGGACAGGAGGCACCGGGGAGCTGTTTTTT
>few|TRBV5-1|TRBJ2-3|TRBD1
CASSLEGTGGPADTQYF
TGCGCCAGCAGCTTGGAGGGGACAGGGGGCCCCGCAGATACGCAGTATTTT
>few|TRBV7-9|TRBJ2-1|.
CASSATGNEQFF
TGTGCCAGCAGCGCGACTGGGAATGAGCAGTTCTTC
>.|TRBV6-1|TRBJ1-6|.
CASSVGGINSPLHF
TGTGCCAGCAGTGTAGGGGGGATTAATTCACCCCTCCACTTT
>many|TRBV29-1|TRBJ2-4|.
CSVEDIRERDIQYF
TGCAGCGTTGAAGATATTAGGGAGAGGGACATTCAGTACTTC
>.|TRBV20-1|TRBJ2-3|.
CSARDLRGLGTQYF
TGCAGTGCTAGAGATCTACGGGGGTTAGGTACGCAGTATTTT
>few|TRBV29-1|TRBJ2-7|.
CSDQLLEDSYEQYF
TGCAGCGACCAACTATTGGAGGACAGCTACGAGCAGTACTTC
>.|TRBV20-1|TRBJ2-5|TRBD2
CSATSGGEETQYF
TGCAGTGCAACTAGCGGGGGGGAAGAGACCCAGTACTTC
>.|TRBV11-2|TRBJ2-2|.
CASSLAGFGELFF
TGTGCCAGCAGCTTAGCAGGGTTTGGGGAGCTGTTTTTT
>.|TRBV15|TRBJ2-3|TRBD1
CATSRTSQGALTTDTQYF
TGTGCCACCAGCAGGACATCTCAGGGGGCACTCACAACAGATACGCAGTATTTT
>.|TRBV11-2|TRBJ2-3|.
CASTPVVSATQYF
TGTGCCAGCACCCCGGTCGTGTCAGCTACGCAGTATTTT
>.|TRBV20-1|TRBJ2-1|TRBD2
CSARRPSGGYRSYNEQFF
TGCAGTGCTAGACGCCCTAGCGGGGGATATCGCTCCTACAATGAGCAGTTCTTC
>few|TRBV20-1|TRBJ1-1|TRBD1
CSGGQGSAEAFF
TGCAGCGGGGGACAGGGTAGCGCTGAAGCTTTCTTT
>.|TRBV20-1|TRBJ2-3|TRBD1
CSATVPGTGTDTLYF
TGCAGTGCTACCGTCCCCGGGACAGGTACAGATACGCTGTATTTT
>.|TRBV9|TRBJ2-5|.
CASSFRDPDATQYF
TGTGCCAGCAGCTTCCGGGACCCCGATGCGACCCAGTACTTC
>many|TRBV2|TRBJ2-1|.
CASSELRSSGEQFF
TGTGCCAGCAGTGAGTTACGTAGTAGCGGAGAGCAGTTCTTC
>.|TRBV20-1|TRBJ1-1|.
CSASGGRANTEAFF
TGCAGTGCTAGTGGTGGTAGGGCGAACACTGAAGCTTTCTTT
>.|TRBV10-2|TRBJ2-7|TRBD1
CASRGVWDSLVYEQYF
TGCGCCAGCAGGGGGGTTTGGGACAGCCTCGTGTACGAGCAGTACTTC